The clone carrying this TCR beta chain was recorded many times. This sample stems from a study of human T cells and chemical hapten exposure. MiXCR, applied by TCRdb to the RACE reads, yields one record per CDR3 protein. The table includes about 270,000 distinct CDR3 sequences, roughly 8% detected once. Time point here: pre-sensitization, week 0. Described treatment: therapeutic diphenylcyclopropenone sensitization with weekly scalp DPC. This CDR3 spans 16 amino acids. The ends were cut back, 4 bases at V and 0 bases at J, with 11 bases in the middle. Germline assignment: CDR1 SGHRS and CDR2 YFSETQ. This receptor was taken from a man younger than 35 with alopecia areata. Some clones in this sample may be carry-over from other donors' samples. V is TRBV5-1 and J is TRBJ1-6; no clear D gene. Sequences were derived from whole blood, sampled in connection with sensitization to the hapten diphenylcyclopropenone (DPC). DNA of the CDR3: TGCGCCAGCAGCGTGGGTCCGTACTCCTATAATTCACCCCTCCACTTT. Its protein product is CASSVGPYSYNSPLHF.